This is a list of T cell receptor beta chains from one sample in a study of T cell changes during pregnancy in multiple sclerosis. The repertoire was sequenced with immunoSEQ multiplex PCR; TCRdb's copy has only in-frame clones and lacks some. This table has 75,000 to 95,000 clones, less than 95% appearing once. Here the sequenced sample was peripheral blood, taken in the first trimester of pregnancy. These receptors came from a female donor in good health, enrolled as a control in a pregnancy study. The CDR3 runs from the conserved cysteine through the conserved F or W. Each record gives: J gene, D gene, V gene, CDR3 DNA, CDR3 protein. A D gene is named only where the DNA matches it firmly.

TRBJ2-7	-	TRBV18	TGTGCCAGCTCCCGGGGGAGCAACTACGAGCAGTACTTC	CASSRGSNYEQYF
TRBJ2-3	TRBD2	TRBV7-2	TGTGCCAGCAGCTTAGCATGGACTAGCGGCAACACAGATACGCAGTATTTT	CASSLAWTSGNTDTQYF
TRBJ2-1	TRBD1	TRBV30	TGTGCCTGGGATCAGGGGGCGTCGAGCAATGAGCAGTTCTTC	CAWDQGASSNEQFF
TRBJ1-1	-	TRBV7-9	TGTGCCAGCAGCTTAGGGATTGGGGGGTCAGACACTGAAGCTTTCTTT	CASSLGIGGSDTEAFF
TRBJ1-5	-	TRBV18	TGTGCCAGCTCACCAAGGGGCGCCAATCAGCCCCAGCATTTT	CASSPRGANQPQHF
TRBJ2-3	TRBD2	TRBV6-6	TGTGCCAGCAGTTACCGAACTAGCGGAGCAGATACGCAGTATTTT	CASSYRTSGADTQYF
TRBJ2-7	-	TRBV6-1	TGTGCCAGCAGTGAAGAATCGTGGGGCGGAGTCTACGAGCAGTACTTC	CASSEESWGGVYEQYF
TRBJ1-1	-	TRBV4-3	TGCGCCAGCAGCCTAGACCGTGAAGCTTTCTTT	CASSLDREAFF
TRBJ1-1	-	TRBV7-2	TGTGCCAGCAGCCTCGACAGGTCGACCGCTGAAGCTTTCTTT	CASSLDRSTAEAFF
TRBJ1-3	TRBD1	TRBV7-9	TGTGCCAGCAGCCCTAGACAGGGTACCGGAAACACCATATATTTT	CASSPRQGTGNTIYF
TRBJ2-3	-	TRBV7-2	TGTGCCAGCAGCTCGCAGACACTTTTAAGCACAGATACGCAGTATTTT	CASSSQTLLSTDTQYF
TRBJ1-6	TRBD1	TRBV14	TGTGCCAGCAGCCTCGACAGGGTTGGTAATTCACCCCTCCACTTT	CASSLDRVGNSPLHF
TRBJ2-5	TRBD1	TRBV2	TGTGCCAGCAGTGCGGACAGGGGAGAAGAGACCCAGTACTTC	CASSADRGEETQYF
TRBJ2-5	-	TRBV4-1	TGCGCCAGCAGCCACCAGACAGGCCACCAAGAGACCCAGTACTTC	CASSHQTGHQETQYF
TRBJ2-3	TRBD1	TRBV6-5	TGTGCCAGCAGTCGCTCCGGGACAGGGATCTCTCCGCAGTATTTT	CASSRSGTGISPQYF
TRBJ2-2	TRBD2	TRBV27	TGTGCCAGCAGTTTCCCCAGCGGGGGGCGGGGCGGGGAGCTGTTTTTT	CASSFPSGGRGGELFF
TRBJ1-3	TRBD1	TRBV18	TGTGCCAGCTCGAAACAGGGGGTTGGAAACACCATATATTTT	CASSKQGVGNTIYF
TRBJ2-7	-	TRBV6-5	TGTGCCAGCACAGACACTTTATCCTACGAGCAGTACTTC	CASTDTLSYEQYF
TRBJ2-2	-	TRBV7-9	TGTGCCAGCAGCAAAATGGCGGCGAACACCGGGGAGCTGTTTTTT	CASSKMAANTGELFF
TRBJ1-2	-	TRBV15	TGTGCCACCAGCAGAGATTCCAGATCTGTGACCTTC	CATSRDSRSVTF
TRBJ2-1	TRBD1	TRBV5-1	TGCGCCAGCAGCTTACAGGGGGCGAGTCACAATGAGCAGTTCTTC	CASSLQGASHNEQFF
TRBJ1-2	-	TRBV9	TGTGCCAGCAGCTCGACAGTCTATGGCTACACCTTC	CASSSTVYGYTF